Listed here is a single T cell receptor beta chain. Its antigen remains undetermined. No base quality information exists; no much larger clone differs at one position. The trial excluded patients who had a history of autoimmune disease or who were on systemic immunosuppression. In every dose cohort, peripheral blood was drawn for TCR sequencing at baseline, cycle 4 day 1, and cycle 7 day 1. The samples were taken from a phase I, first-in-human, multicenter, open-label dose-escalation trial of ivuxolimab. The trial enrolled adults with locally advanced or metastatic head and neck squamous cell, hepatocellular, melanoma or renal cell carcinoma. Before TCR sequencing, CD4+ T cells and CD8+ T cells were sorted from peripheral blood as separate populations. The germline ends are 13 bases apart after V is trimmed by 6 bases and J by 2 bases. From the cysteine through the phenylalanine, the CDR3 covers 14 amino acids. Left in the record is the CDR3 DNA by itself, 42 bases read in frame from the first base. According to the germline V gene (reference sequence), CDR1 reads SEHNR and CDR2 reads FQNEAQ.

Genomic DNA was isolated from the sorted cells so that the TCRbeta CDR3 region could be sequenced. The immunoSEQ Assay was used to sequence the TCRbeta CDR3 regions. TCRdb stores this immuneACCESS table with in-frame sequences only. Part of the clones is absent; in the studies checked, under half of the shortfall reflects unresolved V genes, and no reason is known for the rest. The sample table records some 68,000 clones; 88% of these occur just once. The ten largest clonotypes hold more than 0.85% of the sample. This sample is drawn from a study of OX40 agonist ivuxolimab in advanced cancers. Study-wide context: Ivuxolimab, which targeted the costimulatory receptor OX40 (CD134), was an agonistic, fully human IgG2 monoclonal antibody. The purpose of peripheral TCRbeta sequencing was to test whether ivuxolimab changed TCR sequence diversity and led to clonal T-cell expansion. Prior anti-PD-1, anti-PD-L1 or anti-CTLA-4 therapy was permitted, and checkpoint inhibitors had been received by less than 45% of dose-escalation patients. Intravenous ivuxolimab was administered to patients every 2 weeks at six dose levels: 0.01, 0.1, 0.3, 1.5, 3 and 10 mg/kg. Of the roughly 51 patients in dose escalation, around 19 had hepatocellular carcinoma, roughly 15 had melanoma, 9 had renal cell carcinoma and 9 had head and neck cancer. In the dose-escalation cohort, around four fifths of patients were male, and the mean age was approximately 60 years, with a range of 23 to 79. The monotherapy dose-escalation portion (N of about 50 patients) of the phase I ivuxolimab trial is reported in the paper. Three dose-escalation patients achieved partial responses, one with hepatocellular carcinoma and two with cutaneous melanoma. What the work shows at the level of the full study, not this receptor alone: The antigen specificity of the peripheral T cells that underwent clonal expansion was not determined. On average, CD8+ T cells showed more expanded clones than CD4+ T cells after ivuxolimab. In partial responders in the 0.1-3.0 mg/kg groups, normalized peripheral clonal expansion was found to be among the lowest, especially among CD8+ T cells. At doses of 0.1 to 3.0 mg/kg, clonal expansion of both CD4+ and CD8+ T cells in blood was seen between baseline and week 6. Low levels of normalized T-cell clonal expansion were also seen in some patients who did not respond.

This chain joins TRBV7-9 to TRBJ1-2; the D segment could be TRBD1, given 5 matching bases. This specimen was CD4+ or CD8+ T cells sorted from blood, taken in a trial of the OX40 agonist ivuxolimab. This clonotype was sampled from an adult with an advanced solid tumor such as melanoma, head and neck, liver or kidney cancer. The CDR3 region reads CASRGVGKNYGYTF. The nucleotides are TGTGCCAGCAGAGGGGTCGGTAAGAACTATGGCTACACCTTC.